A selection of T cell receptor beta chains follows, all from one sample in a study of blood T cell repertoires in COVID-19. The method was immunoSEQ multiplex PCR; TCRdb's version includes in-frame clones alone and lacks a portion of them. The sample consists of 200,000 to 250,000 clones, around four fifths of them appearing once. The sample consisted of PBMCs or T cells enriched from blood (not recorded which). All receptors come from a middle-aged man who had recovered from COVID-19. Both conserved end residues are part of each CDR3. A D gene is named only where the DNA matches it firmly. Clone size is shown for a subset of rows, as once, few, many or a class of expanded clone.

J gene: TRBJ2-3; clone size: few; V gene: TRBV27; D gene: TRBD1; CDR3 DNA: TGTGCCAGCAGTCCGACAGGGTATGAGGGGACAGATACGCAGTATTTT; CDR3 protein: CASSPTGYEGTDTQYF
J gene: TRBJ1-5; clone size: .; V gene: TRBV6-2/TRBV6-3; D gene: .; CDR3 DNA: TGTGCCAGCAGTTACCCCCGGGGGGGGAGAACTTATAGCAATCAGCCCCAGCATTTT; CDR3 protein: CASSYPRGGRTYSNQPQHF
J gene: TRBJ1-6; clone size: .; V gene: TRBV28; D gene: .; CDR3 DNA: TGTGCCAGCAGTCTCCTCGGCGGGATTCCCAATTCACCCCTCCACTTT; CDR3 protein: CASSLLGGIPNSPLHF
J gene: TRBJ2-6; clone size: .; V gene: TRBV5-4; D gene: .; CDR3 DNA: TGTGCCAGCAGCCCGGGGGTCTCTGGGGCCAACGTCCTGACTTTC; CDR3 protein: CASSPGVSGANVLTF
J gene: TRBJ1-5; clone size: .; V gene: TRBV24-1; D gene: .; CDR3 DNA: TGTGCCACCAGTGATTCCACCTGGGGCGGAGGCAATCAGCCCCAGCATTTT; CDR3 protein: CATSDSTWGGGNQPQHF
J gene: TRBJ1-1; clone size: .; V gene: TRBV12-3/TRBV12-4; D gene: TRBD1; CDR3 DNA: TGTGCCAGCAGCAAGACAGGGTTCACTGAAGCTTTCTTT; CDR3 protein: CASSKTGFTEAFF
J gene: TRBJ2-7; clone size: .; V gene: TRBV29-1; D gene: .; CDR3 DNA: TGCAGCGTTGAGGGGCCCCACGAGCAGTACTTC; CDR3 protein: CSVEGPHEQYF
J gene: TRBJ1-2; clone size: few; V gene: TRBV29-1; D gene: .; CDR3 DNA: TGCAGCGTTGACCCGGTCTATGGCTACACCTTC; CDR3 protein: CSVDPVYGYTF
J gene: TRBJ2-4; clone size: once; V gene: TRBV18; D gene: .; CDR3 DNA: TGTGCCAGCTCACCTATTCAACAGGGCTTAAAATCCAAAAACATTCAGTACTTC; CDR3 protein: CASSPIQQGLKSKNIQYF
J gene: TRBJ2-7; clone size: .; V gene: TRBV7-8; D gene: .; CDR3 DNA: TGTGCCAGCAGCTTAGAACAGGTGGGCTACGAGCAGTACTTC; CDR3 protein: CASSLEQVGYEQYF
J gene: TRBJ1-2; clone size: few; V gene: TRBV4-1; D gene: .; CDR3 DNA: TGCGCCAGCAGCCAACAACAGGGCCCCGAGGCCTTC; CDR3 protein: CASSQQQGPEAF
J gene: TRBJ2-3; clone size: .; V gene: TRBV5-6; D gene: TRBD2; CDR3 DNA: TGTGCCAGCAGCTTGCGGACTAGCGGGGGACCTTTCACAGATACGCAGTATTTT; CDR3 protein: CASSLRTSGGPFTDTQYF
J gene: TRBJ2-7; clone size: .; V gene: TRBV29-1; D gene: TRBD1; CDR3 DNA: TGCAGCGTTGAGCCGGGACAGGGCCACGAGCAGTACTTC; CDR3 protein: CSVEPGQGHEQYF
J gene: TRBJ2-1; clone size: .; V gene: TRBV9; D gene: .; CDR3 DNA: TGTGCCAGCAGCGTTGTGGGGCAGGGCAATGAGCAGTTCTTC; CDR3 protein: CASSVVGQGNEQFF
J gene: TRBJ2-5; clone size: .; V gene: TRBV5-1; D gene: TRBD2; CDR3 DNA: TGCGCCAGCAGCTTGGTGCTAGCGGGGGACCAAGAGACCCAGTACTTC; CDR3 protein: CASSLVLAGDQETQYF
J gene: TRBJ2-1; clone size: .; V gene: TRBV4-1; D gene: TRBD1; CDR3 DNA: TGCGCCAGCAGCCACCGGGACAGGGGTAATGAGCAGTTCTTC; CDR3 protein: CASSHRDRGNEQFF
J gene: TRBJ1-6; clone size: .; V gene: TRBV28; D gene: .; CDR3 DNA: TGTGCCAGTCTAGGGGGGGCAGGGAATTCACCCCTCCACTTT; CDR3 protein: CASLGGAGNSPLHF
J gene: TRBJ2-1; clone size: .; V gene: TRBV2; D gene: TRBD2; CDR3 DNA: TGTGCCAGCAGTTTACTAGCGGGGGATTACAATGAGCAGTTCTTC; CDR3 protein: CASSLLAGDYNEQFF
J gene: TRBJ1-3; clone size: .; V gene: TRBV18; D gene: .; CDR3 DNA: TGTGCCAGCTCACTCAACAGAGTTGGAGGAAACACCATATATTTT; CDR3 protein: CASSLNRVGGNTIYF
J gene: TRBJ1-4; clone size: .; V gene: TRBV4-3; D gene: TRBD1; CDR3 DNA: TGCGCCAGCAGCCAAGAAATAACAGGGGGTGACGAAAAACTGTTTTTT; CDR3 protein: CASSQEITGGDEKLFF
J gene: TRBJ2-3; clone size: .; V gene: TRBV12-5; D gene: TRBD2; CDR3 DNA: TGTGCTAGTAGCGGGACCGCCGGCACAGATACGCAGTATTTT; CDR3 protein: CASSGTAGTDTQYF
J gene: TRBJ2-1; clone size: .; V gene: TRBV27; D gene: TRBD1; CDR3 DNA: TGTGCCAGCAGTTCCGGGACAGGGGGCAAGTTCTTC; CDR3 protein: CASSSGTGGKFF
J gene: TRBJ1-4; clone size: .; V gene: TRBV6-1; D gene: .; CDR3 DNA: TGTGCCAGCAGTAAAGGGCTAGTTGCAACTAATGAAAAACTGTTTTTT; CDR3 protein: CASSKGLVATNEKLFF
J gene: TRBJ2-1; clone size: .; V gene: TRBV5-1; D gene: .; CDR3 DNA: TGCGCCAGCAGCTTCTTCGGGGGCAATGAGCAGTTCTTC; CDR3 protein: CASSFFGGNEQFF
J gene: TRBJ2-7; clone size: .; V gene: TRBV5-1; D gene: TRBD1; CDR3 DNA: TGCGCCAGTCCCGGGACAGGGTTCGACGAGCAGTACTTC; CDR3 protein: CASPGTGFDEQYF
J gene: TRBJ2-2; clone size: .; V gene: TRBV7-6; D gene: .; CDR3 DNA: TGTGCCAGCAGCCTTTCAGTAACCGGGGAGCTGTTTTTT; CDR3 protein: CASSLSVTGELFF
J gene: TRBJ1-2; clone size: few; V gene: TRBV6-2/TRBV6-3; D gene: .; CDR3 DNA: TGTGCCAGCAGTCCCTTTCAGCAAAGAGGGGGCTACACCTTC; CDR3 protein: CASSPFQQRGGYTF
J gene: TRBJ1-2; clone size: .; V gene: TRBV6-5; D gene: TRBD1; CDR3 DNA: TGTGCCAGCAGGATCAGGACAGGGGCGCCCCGAGGCTACACCTTC; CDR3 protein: CASRIRTGAPRGYTF
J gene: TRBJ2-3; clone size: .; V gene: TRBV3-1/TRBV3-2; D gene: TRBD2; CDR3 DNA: TGTGCCAGCAGCCAAGCCCTAGCGGGATGGGGCACAGATACGCAGTATTTT; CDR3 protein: CASSQALAGWGTDTQYF
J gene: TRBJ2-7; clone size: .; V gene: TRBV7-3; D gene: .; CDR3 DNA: TGTGCCAGCAGCCGGGATCCCTCCCAAGAGCAGTACTTC; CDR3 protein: CASSRDPSQEQYF
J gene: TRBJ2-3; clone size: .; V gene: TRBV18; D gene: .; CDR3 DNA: TGTGCCAGCTCACCAGGGGGCTTGGGCACAGATACGCAGTATTTT; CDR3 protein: CASSPGGLGTDTQYF
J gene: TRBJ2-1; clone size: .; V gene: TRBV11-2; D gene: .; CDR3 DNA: TGTGCCAGCAGCCTCGGGTACAATGAGCAGTTCTTC; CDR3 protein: CASSLGYNEQFF
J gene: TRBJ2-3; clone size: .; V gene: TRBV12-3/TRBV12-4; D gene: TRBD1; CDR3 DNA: TGTGCCAGCAGCCTGGAAAGGGACAGGGCGCAGTATTTT; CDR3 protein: CASSLERDRAQYF
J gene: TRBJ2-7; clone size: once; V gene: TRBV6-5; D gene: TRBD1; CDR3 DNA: TGTGCCAGCATCAGAGGGGGCACCTACGAGCAGTACTTC; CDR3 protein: CASIRGGTYEQYF
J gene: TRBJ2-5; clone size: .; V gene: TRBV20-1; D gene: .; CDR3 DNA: TGCAGTGCTAGTCGAAGAGAAGAGACCCAGTACTTC; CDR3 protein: CSASRREETQYF